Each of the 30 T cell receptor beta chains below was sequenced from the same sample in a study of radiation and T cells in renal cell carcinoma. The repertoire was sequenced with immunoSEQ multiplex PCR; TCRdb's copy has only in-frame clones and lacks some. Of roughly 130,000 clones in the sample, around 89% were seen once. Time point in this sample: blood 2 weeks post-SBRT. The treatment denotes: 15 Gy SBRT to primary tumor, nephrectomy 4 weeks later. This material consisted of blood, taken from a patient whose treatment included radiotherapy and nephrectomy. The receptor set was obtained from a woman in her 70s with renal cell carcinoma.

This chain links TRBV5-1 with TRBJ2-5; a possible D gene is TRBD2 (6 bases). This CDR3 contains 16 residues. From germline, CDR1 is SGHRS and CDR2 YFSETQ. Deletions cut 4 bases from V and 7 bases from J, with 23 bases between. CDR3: CASSRLGGAAEVTQYF. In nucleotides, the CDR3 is TGCGCCAGCAGCAGGCTAGGCGGGGCCGCCGAGGTGACCCAGTACTTC.

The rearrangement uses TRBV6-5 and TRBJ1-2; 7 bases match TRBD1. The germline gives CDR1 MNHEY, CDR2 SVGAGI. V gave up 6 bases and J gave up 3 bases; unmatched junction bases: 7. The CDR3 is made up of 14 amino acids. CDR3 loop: CASRRQGSDYGYTF. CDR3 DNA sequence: TGTGCCAGCAGGAGACAGGGAAGTGACTATGGCTACACCTTC.

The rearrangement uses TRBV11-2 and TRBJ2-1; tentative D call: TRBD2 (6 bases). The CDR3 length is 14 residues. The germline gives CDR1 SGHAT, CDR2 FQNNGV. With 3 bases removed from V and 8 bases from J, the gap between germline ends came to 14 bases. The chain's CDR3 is CASSLGGASDEQFF. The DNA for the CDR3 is TGTGCCAGCAGCTTGGGCGGGGCCAGTGATGAGCAGTTCTTC.

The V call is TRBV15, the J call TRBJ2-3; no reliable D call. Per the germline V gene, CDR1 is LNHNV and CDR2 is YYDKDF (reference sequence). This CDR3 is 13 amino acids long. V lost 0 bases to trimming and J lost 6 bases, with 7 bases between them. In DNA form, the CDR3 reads TGTGCCACCAGCAGAGAGGAGAAGGATACGCAGTATTTT. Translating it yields CATSREEKDTQYF.

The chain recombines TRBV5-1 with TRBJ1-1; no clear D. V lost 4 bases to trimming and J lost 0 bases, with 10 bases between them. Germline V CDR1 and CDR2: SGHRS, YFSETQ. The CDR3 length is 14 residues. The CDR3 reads CASSDGVMNTEAFF. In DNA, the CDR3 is TGCGCCAGCAGCGACGGGGTCATGAACACTGAAGCTTTCTTT.

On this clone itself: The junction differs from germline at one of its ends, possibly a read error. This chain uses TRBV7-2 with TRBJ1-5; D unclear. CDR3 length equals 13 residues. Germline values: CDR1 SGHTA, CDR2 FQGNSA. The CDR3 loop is CATSIWSNQPQHF. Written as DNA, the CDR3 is TGTGCCACCAGCATATGGAGCAATCAGCCCCAGCATTTT.

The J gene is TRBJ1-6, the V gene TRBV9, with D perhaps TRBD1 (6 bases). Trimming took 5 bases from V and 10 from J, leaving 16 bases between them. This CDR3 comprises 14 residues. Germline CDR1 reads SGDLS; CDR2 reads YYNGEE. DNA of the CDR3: TGTGCCAGCAGTCCACAGGGAGGTAACTCACCCCTCCACTTT. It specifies CASSPQGGNSPLHF.

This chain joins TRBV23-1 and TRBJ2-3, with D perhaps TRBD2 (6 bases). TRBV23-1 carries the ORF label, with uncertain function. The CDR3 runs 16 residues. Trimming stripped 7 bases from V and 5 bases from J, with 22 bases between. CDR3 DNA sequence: TGCGCCAGCATCCAACTTGGACGGATGGGGGGAGATACGCAGTATTTT. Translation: CASIQLGRMGGDTQYF.

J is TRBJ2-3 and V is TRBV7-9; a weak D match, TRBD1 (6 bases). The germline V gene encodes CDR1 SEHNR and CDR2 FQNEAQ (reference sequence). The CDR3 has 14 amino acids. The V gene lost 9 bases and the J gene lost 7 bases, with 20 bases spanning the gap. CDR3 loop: CARVIPGQPYTQYF. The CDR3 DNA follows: TGTGCCAGGGTGATCCCGGGACAACCATATACGCAGTATTTT.

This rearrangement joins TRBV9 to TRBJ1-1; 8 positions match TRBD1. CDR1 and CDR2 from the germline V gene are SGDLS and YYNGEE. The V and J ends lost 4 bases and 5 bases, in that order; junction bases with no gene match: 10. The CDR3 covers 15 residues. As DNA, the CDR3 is TGTGCCAGCAGCATCCTCACAGGGGGACGGACTGAAGCTTTCTTT. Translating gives CASSILTGGRTEAFF.

CDR3 region: CASSMLAGGTDTQYF. The DNA for the CDR3 is TGTGCCAGTAGTATGCTAGCGGGGGGGACAGATACGCAGTATTTT. The V call is TRBV19, the J call TRBJ2-3, with 12 bases identical to TRBD2. The trim removed 3 bases at V and 3 bases at J, leaving 1 base unmatched. Germline lookup yields CDR1 LNHDA and CDR2 SQIVND (reference sequence). The CDR3 runs 15 residues.

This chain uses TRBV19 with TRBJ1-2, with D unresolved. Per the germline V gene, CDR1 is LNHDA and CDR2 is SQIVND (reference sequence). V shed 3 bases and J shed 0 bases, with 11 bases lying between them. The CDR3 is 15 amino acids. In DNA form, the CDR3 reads TGTGCCAGTAGTATGTTACGGCGGGCTAACTATGGCTACACCTTC. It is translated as CASSMLRRANYGYTF.

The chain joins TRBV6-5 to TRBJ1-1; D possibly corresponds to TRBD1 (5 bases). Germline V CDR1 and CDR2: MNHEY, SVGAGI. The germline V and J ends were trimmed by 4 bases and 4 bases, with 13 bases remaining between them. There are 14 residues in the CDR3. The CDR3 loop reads CASSLGVRGTEAFF. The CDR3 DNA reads TGTGCCAGCAGTTTGGGTGTGAGGGGCACTGAAGCTTTCTTT.

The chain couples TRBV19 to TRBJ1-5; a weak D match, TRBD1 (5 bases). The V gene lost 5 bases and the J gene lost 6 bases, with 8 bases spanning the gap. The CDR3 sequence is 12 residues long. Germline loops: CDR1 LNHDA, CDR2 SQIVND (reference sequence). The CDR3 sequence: CASSGGGQPQHF. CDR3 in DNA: TGTGCCAGTAGTGGGGGGGGTCAGCCCCAGCATTTT.

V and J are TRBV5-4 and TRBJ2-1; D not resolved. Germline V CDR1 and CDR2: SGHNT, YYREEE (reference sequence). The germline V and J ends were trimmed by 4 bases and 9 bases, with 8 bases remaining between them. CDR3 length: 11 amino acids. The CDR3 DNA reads TGTGCCAGCAGCACGACAAGTGAGCAGTTCTTC. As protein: CASSTTSEQFF.

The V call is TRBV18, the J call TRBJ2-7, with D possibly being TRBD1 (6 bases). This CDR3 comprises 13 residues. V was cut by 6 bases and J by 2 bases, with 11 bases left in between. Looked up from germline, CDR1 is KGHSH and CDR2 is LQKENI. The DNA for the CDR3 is TGTGCCAGCTCCCGAGGGGGAACCTACGAGCAGTACTTC. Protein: CASSRGGTYEQYF.

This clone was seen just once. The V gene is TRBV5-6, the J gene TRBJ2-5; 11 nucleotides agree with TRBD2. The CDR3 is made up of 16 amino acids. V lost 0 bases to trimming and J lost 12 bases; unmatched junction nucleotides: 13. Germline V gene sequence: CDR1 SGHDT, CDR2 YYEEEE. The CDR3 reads CASSLGLAGPLGLEYF. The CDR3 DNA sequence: TGTGCCAGCAGCTTGGGACTAGCGGGGCCACTTGGGTTGGAGTACTTC.

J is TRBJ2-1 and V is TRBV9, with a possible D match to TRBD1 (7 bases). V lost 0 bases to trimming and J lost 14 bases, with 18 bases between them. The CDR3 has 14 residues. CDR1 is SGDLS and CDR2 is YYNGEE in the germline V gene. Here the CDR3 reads CASSVVVQGGLKFF. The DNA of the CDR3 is TGTGCCAGCAGCGTAGTGGTCCAGGGGGGTCTGAAGTTCTTC.

Here the CDR3 DNA reads TGTGCCACTGGCCCAGTTGCAACTAATGAAAAACTGTTTTTT. Residues: CATGPVATNEKLFF. The chain links TRBV19 to TRBJ1-4, with no clear D. The CDR3 is 14 amino acids. V lost 10 bases and J 0 bases, leaving 12 bases between the germline ends. Germline loops: CDR1 LNHDA, CDR2 SQIVND (reference sequence).

DNA of the CDR3: TGTGCCAGCAGTACAGGGAACTATGGCTACACCTTC. Its translation: CASSTGNYGYTF. The V call is TRBV2, the J call TRBJ1-2; weak D call: TRBD1 (6 bases). V lost 5 bases to trimming and J lost 2 bases, with 6 bases between them. The CDR3 covers 12 residues. Germline CDR1 reads SNHLY; CDR2 reads FYNNEI.

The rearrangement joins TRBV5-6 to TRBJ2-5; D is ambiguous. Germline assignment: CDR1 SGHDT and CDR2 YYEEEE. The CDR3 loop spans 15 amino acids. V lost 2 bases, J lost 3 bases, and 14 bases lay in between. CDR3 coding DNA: TGTGCCAGCAGCTTAAGATCCTTTTTAAAAGAGACCCAGTACTTC. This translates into CASSLRSFLKETQYF.

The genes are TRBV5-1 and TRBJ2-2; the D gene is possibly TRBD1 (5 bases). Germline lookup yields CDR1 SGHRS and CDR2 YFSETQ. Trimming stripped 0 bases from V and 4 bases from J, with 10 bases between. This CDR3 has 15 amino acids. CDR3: CASSLAQGSTGELFF. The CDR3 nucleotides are TGCGCCAGCAGCTTGGCCCAGGGAAGCACCGGGGAGCTGTTTTTT.

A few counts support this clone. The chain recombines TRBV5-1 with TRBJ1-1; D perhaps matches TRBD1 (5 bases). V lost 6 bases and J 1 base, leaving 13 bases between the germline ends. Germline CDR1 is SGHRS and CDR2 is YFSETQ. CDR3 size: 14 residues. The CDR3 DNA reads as TGCGCCAGCATGATAGGGGCTACGAACACTGAAGCTTTCTTT. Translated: CASMIGATNTEAFF.

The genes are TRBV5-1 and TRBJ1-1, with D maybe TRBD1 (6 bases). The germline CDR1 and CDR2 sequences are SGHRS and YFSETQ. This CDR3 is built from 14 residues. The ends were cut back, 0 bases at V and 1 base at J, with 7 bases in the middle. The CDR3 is CASSLVDRNTEAFF. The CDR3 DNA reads TGCGCCAGCAGCTTGGTGGACAGGAACACTGAAGCTTTCTTT.

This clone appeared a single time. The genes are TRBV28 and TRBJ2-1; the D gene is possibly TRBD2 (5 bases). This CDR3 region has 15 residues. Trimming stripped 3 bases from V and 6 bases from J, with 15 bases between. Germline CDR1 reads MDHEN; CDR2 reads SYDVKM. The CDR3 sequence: CASSLRPGRGNEQFF. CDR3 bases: TGTGCCAGCAGTTTGCGGCCCGGACGGGGCAATGAGCAGTTCTTC.

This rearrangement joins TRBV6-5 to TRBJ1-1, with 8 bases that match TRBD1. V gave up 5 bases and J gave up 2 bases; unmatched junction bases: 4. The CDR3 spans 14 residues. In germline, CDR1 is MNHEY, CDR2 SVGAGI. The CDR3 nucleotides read TGTGCCAGCAGTCAAGACAGGGGTAACACTGAAGCTTTCTTT. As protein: CASSQDRGNTEAFF.

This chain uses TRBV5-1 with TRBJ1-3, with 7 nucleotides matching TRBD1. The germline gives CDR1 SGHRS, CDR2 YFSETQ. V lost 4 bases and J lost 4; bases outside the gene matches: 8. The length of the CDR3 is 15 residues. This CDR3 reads CASSPVTGTGNTIYF. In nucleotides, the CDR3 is TGCGCCAGCAGCCCGGTGACAGGGACCGGAAACACCATATATTTT.

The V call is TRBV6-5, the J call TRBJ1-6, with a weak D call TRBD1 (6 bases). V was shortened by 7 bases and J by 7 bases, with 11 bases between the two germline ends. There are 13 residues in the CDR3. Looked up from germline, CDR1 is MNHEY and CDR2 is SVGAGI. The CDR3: CASTSTGNSPLHF. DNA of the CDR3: TGTGCCAGCACCTCTACAGGGAATTCACCCCTCCACTTT.

CDR3: CASSIGVDLNYGYTF. In DNA form, the CDR3 reads TGTGCCAGTAGTATAGGGGTCGACCTGAACTATGGCTACACCTTC. The chain links TRBV19 to TRBJ1-2, with unresolved D. Deletions cut 1 base from V and 2 bases from J, with 11 bases between. Germline loops: CDR1 LNHDA, CDR2 SQIVND (reference sequence). This CDR3 contains 15 residues.

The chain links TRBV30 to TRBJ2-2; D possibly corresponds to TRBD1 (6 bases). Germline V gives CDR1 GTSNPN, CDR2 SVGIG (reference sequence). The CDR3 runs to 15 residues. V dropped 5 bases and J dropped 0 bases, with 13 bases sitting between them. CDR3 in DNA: TGTGCCTGGGGGGCTGGACAGACGAACACCGGGGAGCTGTTTTTT. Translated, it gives CAWGAGQTNTGELFF. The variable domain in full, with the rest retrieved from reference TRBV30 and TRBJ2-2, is SQTIHQWPATLVQPVGSPLSLECTVEGTSNPNLYWYRQAAGRGLQLLFYSVGIGQISSEVPQNLSASRPQDRQFILSSKKLLLSDSGFYLCAWGAGQTNTGELFFGEGSRLTVL.